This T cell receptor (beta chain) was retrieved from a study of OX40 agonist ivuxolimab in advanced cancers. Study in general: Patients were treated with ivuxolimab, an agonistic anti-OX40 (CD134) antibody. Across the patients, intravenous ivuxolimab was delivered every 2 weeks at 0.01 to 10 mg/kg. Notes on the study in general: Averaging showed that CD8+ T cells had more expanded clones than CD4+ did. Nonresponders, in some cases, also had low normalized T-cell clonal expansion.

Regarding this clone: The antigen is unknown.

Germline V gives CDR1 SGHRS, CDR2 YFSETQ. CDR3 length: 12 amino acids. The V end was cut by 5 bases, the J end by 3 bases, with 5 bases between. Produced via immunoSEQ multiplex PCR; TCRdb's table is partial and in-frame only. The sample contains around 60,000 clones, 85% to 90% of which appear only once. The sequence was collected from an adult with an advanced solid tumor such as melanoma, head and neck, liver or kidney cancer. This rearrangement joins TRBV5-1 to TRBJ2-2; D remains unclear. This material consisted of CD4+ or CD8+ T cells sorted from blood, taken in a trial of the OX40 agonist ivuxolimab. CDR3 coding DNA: TGCGCCAGCAGACGAGACACCGGGGAGCTGTTTTTT. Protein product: CASRRDTGELFF. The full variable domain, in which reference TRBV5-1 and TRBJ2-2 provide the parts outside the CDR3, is KAGVTQTPRYLIKTRGQQVTLSCSPISGHRSVSWYQQTPGQGLQFLFEYFSETQRNKGNFPGRFSGRQFSNSRSEMNVSTLELGDSALYLCASRRDTGELFFGEGSRLTVL.